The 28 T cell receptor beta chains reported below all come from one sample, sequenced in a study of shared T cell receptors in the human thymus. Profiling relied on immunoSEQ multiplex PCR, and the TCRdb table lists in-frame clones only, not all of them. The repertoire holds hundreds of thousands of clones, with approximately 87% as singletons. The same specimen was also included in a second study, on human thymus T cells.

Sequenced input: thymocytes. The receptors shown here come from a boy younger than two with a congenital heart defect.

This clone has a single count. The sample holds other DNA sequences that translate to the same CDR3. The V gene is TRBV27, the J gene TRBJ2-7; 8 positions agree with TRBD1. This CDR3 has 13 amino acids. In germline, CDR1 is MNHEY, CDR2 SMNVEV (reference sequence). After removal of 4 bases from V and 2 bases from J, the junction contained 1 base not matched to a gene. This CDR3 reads CASSSGGPYEQYF. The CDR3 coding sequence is TGTGCCAGCAGTTCAGGGGGCCCCTACGAGCAGTACTTC.

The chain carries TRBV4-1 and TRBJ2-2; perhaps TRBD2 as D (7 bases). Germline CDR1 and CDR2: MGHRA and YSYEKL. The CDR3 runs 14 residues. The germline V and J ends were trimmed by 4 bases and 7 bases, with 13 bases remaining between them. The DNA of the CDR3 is TGCGCCAGCAGCCCCTCGGGGGGCAGCGGGGAGCTGTTTTTT. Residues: CASSPSGGSGELFF.

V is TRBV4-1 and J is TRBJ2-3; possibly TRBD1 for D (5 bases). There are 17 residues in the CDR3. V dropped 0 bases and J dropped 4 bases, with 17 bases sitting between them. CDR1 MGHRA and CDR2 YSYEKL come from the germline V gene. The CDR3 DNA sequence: TGCGCCAGCAGCCAAGATGTGGTAAGGGGTTCCCCAGATACGCAGTATTTT. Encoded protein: CASSQDVVRGSPDTQYF.

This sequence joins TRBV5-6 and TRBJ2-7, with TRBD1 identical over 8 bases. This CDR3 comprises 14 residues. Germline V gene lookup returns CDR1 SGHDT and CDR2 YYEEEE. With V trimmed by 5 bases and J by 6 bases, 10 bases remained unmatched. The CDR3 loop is CASSRRTGLGEQYF. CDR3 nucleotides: TGTGCCAGCAGTCGCCGGACAGGGCTGGGCGAGCAGTACTTC.

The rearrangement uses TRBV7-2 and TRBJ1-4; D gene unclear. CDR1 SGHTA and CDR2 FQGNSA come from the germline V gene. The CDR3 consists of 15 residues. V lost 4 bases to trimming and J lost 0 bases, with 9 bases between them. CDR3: CASSSRPPTNEKLFF. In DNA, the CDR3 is TGTGCCAGCAGCTCTAGGCCTCCAACTAATGAAAAACTGTTTTTT.

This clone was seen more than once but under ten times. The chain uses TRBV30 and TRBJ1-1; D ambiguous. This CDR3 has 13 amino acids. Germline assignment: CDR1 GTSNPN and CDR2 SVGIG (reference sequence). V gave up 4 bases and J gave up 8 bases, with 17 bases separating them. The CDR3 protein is CAWTASLWLEAFF. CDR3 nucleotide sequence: TGTGCCTGGACAGCGAGCCTTTGGTTAGAAGCTTTCTTT.

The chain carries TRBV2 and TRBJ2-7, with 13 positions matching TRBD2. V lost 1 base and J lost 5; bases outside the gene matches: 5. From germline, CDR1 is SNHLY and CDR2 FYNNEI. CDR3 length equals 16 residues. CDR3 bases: TGTGCCAGCAGTGAAGAGGGGACTAGCGGGGCAAACGAGCAGTACTTC. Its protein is CASSEEGTSGANEQYF.

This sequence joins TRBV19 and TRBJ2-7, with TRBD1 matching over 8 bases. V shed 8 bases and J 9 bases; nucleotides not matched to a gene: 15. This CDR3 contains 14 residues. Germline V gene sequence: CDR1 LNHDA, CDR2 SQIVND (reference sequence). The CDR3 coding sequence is TGTGCCAGTGGGCCCACTGGACAGGGTTCTTCGCAGTACTTC. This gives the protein CASGPTGQGSSQYF.

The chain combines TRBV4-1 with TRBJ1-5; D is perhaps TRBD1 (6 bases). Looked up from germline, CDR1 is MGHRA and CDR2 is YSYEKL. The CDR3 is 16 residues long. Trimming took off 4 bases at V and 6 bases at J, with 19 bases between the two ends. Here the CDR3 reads CASSPNLYRELQPQHF. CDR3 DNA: TGCGCCAGCAGCCCTAACCTATACAGGGAACTTCAGCCCCAGCATTTT.

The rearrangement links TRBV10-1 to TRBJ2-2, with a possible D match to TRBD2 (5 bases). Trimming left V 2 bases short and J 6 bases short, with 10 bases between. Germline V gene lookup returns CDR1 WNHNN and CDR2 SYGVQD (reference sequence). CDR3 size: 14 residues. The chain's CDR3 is CASSEVPGSGELFF. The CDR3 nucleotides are TGCGCCAGCAGTGAGGTGCCGGGATCCGGGGAGCTGTTTTTT.

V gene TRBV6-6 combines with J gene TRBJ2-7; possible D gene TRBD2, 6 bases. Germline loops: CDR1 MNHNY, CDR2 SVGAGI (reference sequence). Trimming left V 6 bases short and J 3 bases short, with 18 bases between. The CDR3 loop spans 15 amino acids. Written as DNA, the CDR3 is TGTGCCAGCAGAAGGGACTCCTTCTCCCTCTACGAGCAGTACTTC. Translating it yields CASRRDSFSLYEQYF.

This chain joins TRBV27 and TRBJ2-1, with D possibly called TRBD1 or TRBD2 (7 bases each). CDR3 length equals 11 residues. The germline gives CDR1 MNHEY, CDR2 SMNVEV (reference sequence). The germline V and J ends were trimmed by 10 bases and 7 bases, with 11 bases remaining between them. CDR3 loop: CAIRGGNEQFF. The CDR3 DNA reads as TGTGCCATCAGGGGGGGGAATGAGCAGTTCTTC.

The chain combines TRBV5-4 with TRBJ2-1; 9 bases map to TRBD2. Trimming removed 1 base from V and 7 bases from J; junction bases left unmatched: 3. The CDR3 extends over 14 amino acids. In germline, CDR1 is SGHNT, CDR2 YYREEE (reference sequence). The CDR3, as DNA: TGTGCCAGCAGCTTGTGGGCGGGAGGGAATGAGCAGTTCTTC. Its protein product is CASSLWAGGNEQFF. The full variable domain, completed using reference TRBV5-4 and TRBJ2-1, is ETGVTQSPTHLIKTRGQQVTLRCSSQSGHNTVSWYQQALGQGPQFIFQYYREEENGRGNFPPRFSGLQFPNYSSELNVNALELDDSALYLCASSLWAGGNEQFFGPGTRLTVL.

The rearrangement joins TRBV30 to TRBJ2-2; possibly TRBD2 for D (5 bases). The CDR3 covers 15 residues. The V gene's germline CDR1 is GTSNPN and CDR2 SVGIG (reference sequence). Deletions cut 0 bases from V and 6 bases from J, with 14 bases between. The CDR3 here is CAWSVLEPGAGELFF. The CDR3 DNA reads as TGTGCCTGGAGTGTGCTGGAGCCCGGGGCCGGGGAGCTGTTTTTT.

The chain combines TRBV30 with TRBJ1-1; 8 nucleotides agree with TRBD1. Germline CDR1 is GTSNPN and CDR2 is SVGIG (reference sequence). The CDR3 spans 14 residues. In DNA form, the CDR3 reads TGTGCTTCCAATGCAGGGGGCGCGAACACTGAAGCTTTCTTT. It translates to CASNAGGANTEAFF.

This chain's CDR3 is CAISDQTGGDANEKLFF. The CDR3 DNA is TGTGCCATCAGTGACCAGACAGGGGGAGACGCTAATGAAAAACTGTTTTTT. The genes are TRBV10-3 and TRBJ1-4, with 9 nucleotides matching TRBD1. Germline-derived CDR1 and CDR2 are ENHRY and SYGVKD. Unmatched junction bases numbered 8, after V lost 3 bases and J lost 3 bases. CDR3 size: 17 residues.

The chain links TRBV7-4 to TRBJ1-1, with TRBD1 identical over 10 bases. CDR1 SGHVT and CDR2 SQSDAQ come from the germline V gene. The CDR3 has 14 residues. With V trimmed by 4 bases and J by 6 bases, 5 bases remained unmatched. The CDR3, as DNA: TGTGCCAGCAGCTCATTGACAGGGGGCTCTGAAGCTTTCTTT. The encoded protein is CASSSLTGGSEAFF.

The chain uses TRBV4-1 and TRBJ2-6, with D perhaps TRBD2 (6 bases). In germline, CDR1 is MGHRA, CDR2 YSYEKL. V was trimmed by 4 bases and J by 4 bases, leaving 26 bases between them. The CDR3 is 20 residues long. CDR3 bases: TGCGCCAGCAGCCTTAGCCCCCGGGACTGGAGATTTTGGGGGGCCAACGTCCTGACTTTC. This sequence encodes CASSLSPRDWRFWGANVLTF.

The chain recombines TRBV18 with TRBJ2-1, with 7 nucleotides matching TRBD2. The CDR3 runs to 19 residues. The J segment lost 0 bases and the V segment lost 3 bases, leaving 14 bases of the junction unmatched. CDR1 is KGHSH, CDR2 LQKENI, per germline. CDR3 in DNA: TGTGCCAGCTCACCTGATCAGCGGGGCACGACATCCTCCTACAATGAGCAGTTCTTC. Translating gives CASSPDQRGTTSSYNEQFF.

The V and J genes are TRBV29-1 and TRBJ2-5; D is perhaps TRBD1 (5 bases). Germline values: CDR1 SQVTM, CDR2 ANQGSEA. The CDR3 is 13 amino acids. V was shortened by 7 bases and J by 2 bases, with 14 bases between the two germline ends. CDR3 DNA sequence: TGCAGCGAGACAGCAGACGGTCAAGAGACCCAGTACTTC. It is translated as CSETADGQETQYF. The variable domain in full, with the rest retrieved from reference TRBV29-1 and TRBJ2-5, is SAVISQKPSRDICQRGTSLTIQCQVDSQVTMMFWYRQQPGQSLTLIATANQGSEATYESGFVIDKFPISRPNLTFSTLTVSNMSPEDSSIYLCSETADGQETQYFGPGTRLLVL.

The CDR3 sequence is CASRRGVWWEQFF. The CDR3, as DNA: TGCGCCAGCAGGCGGGGGGTATGGTGGGAGCAGTTCTTC. The V and J genes are TRBV5-1 and TRBJ2-1; TRBD2 aligns across 8 bases. V shed 5 bases and J 10 bases; nucleotides not matched to a gene: 8. Germline lookup yields CDR1 SGHRS and CDR2 YFSETQ. CDR3 length: 13 amino acids.

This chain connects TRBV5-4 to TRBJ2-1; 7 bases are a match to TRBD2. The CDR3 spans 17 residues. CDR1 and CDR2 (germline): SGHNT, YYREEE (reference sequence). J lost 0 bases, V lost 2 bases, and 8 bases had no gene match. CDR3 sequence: CASSFKLALSSYNEQFF. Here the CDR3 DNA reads TGTGCCAGCAGCTTTAAACTAGCGTTAAGCTCCTACAATGAGCAGTTCTTC.

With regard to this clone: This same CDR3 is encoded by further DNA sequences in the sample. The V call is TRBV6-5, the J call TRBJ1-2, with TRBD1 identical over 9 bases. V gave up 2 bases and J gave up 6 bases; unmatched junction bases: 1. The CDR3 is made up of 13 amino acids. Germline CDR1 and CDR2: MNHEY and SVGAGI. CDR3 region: CASSYGQGHGYTF. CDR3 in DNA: TGTGCCAGCAGTTACGGACAGGGGCATGGCTACACCTTC.

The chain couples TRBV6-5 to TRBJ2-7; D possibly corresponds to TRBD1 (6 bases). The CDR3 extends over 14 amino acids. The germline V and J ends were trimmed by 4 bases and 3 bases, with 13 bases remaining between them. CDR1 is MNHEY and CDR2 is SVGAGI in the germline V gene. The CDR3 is CASSSGQQGYEQYF. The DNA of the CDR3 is TGTGCCAGCAGTTCTGGACAGCAGGGCTACGAGCAGTACTTC.

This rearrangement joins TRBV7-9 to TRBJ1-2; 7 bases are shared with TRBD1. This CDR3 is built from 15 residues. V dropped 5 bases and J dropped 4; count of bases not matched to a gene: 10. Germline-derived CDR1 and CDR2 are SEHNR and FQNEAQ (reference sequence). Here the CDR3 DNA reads TGTGCCAGCAGCAACGGGGTTGACAGGGCCTATGGCTACACCTTC. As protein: CASSNGVDRAYGYTF.

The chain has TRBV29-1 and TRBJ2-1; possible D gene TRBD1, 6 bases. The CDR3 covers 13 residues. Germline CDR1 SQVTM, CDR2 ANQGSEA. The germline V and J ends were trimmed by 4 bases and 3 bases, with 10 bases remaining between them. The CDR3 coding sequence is TGCAGCGTTGCCGGGACACTCTACAATGAGCAGTTCTTC. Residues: CSVAGTLYNEQFF.

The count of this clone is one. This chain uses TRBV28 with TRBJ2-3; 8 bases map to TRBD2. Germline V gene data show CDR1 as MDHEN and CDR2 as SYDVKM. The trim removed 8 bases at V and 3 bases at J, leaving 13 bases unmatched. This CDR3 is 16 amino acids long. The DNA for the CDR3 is TGTGCCAGCCAAACGGCTCGGGGGGGTTGGACAGATACGCAGTATTTT. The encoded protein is CASQTARGGWTDTQYF.

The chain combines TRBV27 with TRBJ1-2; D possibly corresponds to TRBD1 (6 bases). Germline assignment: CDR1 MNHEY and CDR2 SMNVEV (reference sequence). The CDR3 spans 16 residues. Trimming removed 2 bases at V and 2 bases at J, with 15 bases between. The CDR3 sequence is CASSLRQEARNYGYTF. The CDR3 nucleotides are TGTGCCAGCAGTTTACGACAGGAGGCCCGAAACTATGGCTACACCTTC.